This TCR beta chain was identified during a study of blood T cell repertoires in COVID-19. In the study overall: From the United States, Italy and Spain came samples of acute and convalescent COVID-19. In each case, the material was cDNA or gDNA derived from T cells, B-cell-depleted T cells, or PBMCs.

Original processing methods: Reference gene primer amplification gave estimated nucleated cell counts. Profiling relied on immunoSEQ multiplex PCR, and the TCRdb table lists in-frame clones only, not all of them. The DNA gave D and trimming, while V, J and clone size come from that table. This sample has a few hundred thousand clones, with about 70% found just once. Sequencing used peripheral blood. This TCR was recovered from a woman of 80 years or more with acute or convalescent COVID-19.

The CDR3 sequence: CASSQVPGTSNTGELFF. CDR3 sequence (DNA): TGCGCCAGCAGCCAAGTCCCAGGGACTTCGAACACCGGGGAGCTGTTTTTT. The genes are TRBV4-3 and TRBJ2-2; possible D gene TRBD2, 6 bases. Germline V gene lookup returns CDR1 LGHNA and CDR2 YSLEER. The CDR3 extends over 17 amino acids. Trimming removed 1 base at V and 0 bases at J, with 12 bases between.